The present T cell receptor beta chain was sequenced within a study of blood T cell repertoires in COVID-19. The J segment lost 9 bases and the V segment lost 6 bases, leaving 6 bases of the junction unmatched. The germline CDR1 and CDR2 sequences are MDHEN and SYDVKM. This CDR3 spans 14 amino acids. Clones were sequenced by immunoSEQ multiplex PCR, and TCRdb holds only the in-frame ones, with some missing. The sample carries about 130,000 clones, around nine tenths recorded once. Sequencing input: peripheral blood. The TCR comes from a woman in her sixties or seventies with COVID-19, enrolled during active disease. This chain joins TRBV28 and TRBJ1-6; TRBD1 matches at 9 bases. The CDR3 loop is CASRATGGRSPLHF. CDR3 nucleotide sequence: TGTGCCAGCAGGGCGACAGGGGGTCGTTCACCCCTCCACTTT. Filled out from reference TRBV28 and TRBJ1-6, the complete variable domain reads DVKVTQSSRYLVKRTGEKVFLECVQDMDHENMFWYRQDPGLGLRLIYFSYDVKMKEKGDIPEGYSVSREKKERFSLILESASTNQTSMYLCASRATGGRSPLHFGNGTRLTVT.